This TCR beta chain was retrieved from a study of T cell changes during pregnancy in multiple sclerosis. Sequencing was performed with immunoSEQ multiplex PCR; in TCRdb, only in-frame clones are kept and a portion is missing. The sample has approximately 70,000 clones, 92% seen once. The receptor's source is a female donor with multiple sclerosis, enrolled in a pregnancy study. The specimen was peripheral blood, collected after pregnancy.

CDR3 region: CASKDRGIGGYNEQFF. The CDR3 DNA follows: TGTGCCAGTAAGGATCGAGGGATAGGCGGCTACAATGAGCAGTTCTTC. The V call is TRBV19, the J call TRBJ2-1, with D possibly being TRBD2 (5 bases). CDR1 is LNHDA and CDR2 is SQIVND in the germline V gene (reference sequence). CDR3 length: 16 residues. Trimming pared 7 bases from V and 3 bases from J, leaving 19 bases between.